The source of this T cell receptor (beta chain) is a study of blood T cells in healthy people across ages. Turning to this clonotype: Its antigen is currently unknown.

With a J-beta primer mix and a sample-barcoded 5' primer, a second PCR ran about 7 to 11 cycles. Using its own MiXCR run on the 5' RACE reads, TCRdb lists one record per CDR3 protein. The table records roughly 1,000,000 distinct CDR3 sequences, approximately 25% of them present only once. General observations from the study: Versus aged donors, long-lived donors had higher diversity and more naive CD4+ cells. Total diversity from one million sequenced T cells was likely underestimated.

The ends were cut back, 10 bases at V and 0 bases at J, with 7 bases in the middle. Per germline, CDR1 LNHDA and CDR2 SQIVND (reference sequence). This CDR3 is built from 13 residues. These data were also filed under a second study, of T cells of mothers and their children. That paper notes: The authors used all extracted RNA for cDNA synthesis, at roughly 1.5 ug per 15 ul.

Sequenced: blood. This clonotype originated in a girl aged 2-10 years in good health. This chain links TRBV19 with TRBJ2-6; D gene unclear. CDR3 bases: TGTGCCAAACGGACCTCTGGGGCCAACGTCCTGACTTTC. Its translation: CAKRTSGANVLTF.